Listed here is a single T cell receptor (beta chain). Antigen unknown. This sample was taken from a study of cytomegalovirus exposure and HLA in healthy donors. In the PCR, 60 Vbeta and 13 Jbeta primers were used. Only in-frame clones appear in the TCRdb table, and some are missing; sequencing was by immunoSEQ multiplex PCR. This sample has 170,000 or so clones, with over 70% found just once. General study results and limits: Three chains linked to CMV were shown in vitro to be specific for CMV antigens. TCR association rates varied by HLA locus in a later analysis, with DRB1 highest and HLA-C lowest. TCR beta chain V- and J-gene trimming was linked, in a later analysis, to a missense variant in DCLRE1C. Overall, approximately 150 TCR beta chains were annotated as cytomegalovirus-associated.

The CDR3 consists of 15 residues. V dropped 4 bases and J dropped 0; count of bases not matched to a gene: 4. Per germline, CDR1 SGHRS and CDR2 YFSETQ. This TCR came from a woman between 45 and 65 years old in good health and CMV-seropositive. The chain couples TRBV5-1 to TRBJ1-3; 7 bases match TRBD1. The sample taken for sequencing was PBMCs. The CDR3 loop is CASSPDRSSGNTIYF. The CDR3 DNA sequence: TGCGCCAGCAGCCCGGACAGGAGCTCTGGAAACACCATATATTTT.